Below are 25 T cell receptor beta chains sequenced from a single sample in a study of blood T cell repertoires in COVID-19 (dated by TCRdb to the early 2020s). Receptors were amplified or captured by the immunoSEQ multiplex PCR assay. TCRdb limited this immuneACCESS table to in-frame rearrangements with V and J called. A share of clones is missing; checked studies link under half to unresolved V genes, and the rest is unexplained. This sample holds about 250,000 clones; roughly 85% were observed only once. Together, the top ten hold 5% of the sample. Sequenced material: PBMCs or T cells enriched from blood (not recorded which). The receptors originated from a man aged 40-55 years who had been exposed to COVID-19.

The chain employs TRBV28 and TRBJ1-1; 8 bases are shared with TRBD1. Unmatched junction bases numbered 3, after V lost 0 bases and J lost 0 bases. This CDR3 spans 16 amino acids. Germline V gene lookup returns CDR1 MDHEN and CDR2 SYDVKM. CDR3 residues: CASSLWGQAMNTEAFF. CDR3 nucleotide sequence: TGTGCCAGCAGTTTATGGGGACAGGCGATGAACACTGAAGCTTTCTTT.

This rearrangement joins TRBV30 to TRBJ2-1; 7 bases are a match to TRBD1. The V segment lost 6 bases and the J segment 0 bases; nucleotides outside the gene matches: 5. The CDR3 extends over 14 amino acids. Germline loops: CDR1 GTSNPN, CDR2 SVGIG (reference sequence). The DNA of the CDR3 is TGTGCCTGTGAAGGGGGCGACTCCTACAATGAGCAGTTCTTC. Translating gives CACEGGDSYNEQFF.

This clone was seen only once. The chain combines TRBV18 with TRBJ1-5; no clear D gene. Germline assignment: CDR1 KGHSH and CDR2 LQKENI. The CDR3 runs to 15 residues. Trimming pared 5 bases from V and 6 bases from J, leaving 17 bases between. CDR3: CASSKEVVVGQPQHF. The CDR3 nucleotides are TGTGCCAGCTCAAAAGAGGTTGTAGTGGGTCAGCCCCAGCATTTT.

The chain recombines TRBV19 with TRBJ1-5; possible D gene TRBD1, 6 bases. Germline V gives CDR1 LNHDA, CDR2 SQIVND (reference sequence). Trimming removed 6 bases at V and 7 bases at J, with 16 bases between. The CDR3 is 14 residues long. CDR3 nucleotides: TGTGCCAGTAGCCCCAACAGGGAAGGGCAGCCCCAGCATTTT. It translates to CASSPNREGQPQHF.

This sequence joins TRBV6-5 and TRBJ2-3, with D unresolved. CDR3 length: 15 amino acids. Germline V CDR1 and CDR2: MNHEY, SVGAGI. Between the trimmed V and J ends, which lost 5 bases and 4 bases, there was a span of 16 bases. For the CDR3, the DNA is TGTGCCAGCAGTCAGAGCGTTGCCGAAGCAGATACGCAGTATTTT. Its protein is CASSQSVAEADTQYF.

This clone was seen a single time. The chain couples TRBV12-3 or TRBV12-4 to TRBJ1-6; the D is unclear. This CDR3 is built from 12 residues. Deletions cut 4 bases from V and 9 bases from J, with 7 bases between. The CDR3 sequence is CASSSPGSPLHF. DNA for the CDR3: TGTGCCAGCAGTTCCCCGGGTTCACCCCTCCACTTT.

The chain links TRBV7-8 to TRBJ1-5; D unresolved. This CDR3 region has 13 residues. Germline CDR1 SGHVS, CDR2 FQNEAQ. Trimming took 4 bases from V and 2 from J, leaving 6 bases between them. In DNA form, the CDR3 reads TGTGCCAGCAGCTACGAGGGCAATCAGCCCCAGCATTTT. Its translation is CASSYEGNQPQHF.

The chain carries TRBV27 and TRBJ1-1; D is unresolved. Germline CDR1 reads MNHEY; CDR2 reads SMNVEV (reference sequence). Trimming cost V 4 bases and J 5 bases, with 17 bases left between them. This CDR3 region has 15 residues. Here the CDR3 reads CASSSNLVQSTEAFF. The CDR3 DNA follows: TGTGCCAGCAGTTCGAATCTTGTCCAGTCAACTGAAGCTTTCTTT.

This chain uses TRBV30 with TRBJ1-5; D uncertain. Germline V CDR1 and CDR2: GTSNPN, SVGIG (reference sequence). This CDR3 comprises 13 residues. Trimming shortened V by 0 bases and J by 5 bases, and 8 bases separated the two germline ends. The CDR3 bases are TGTGCCTGGAGTGTACTACGAGATCAGCCCCAGCATTTT. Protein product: CAWSVLRDQPQHF.

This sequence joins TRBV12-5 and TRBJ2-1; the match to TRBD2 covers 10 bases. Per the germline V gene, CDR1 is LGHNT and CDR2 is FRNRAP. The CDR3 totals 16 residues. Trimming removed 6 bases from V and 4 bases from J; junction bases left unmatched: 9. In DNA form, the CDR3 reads TGTGCTAGTGGGCCTCAAACTAGCGGGGAGTACAATGAGCAGTTCTTC. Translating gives CASGPQTSGEYNEQFF.

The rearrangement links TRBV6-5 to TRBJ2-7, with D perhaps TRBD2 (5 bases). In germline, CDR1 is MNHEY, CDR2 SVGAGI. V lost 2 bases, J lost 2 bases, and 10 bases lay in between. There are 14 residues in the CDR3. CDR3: CASSYAGNTYEQYF. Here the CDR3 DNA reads TGTGCCAGCAGTTACGCGGGCAATACCTACGAGCAGTACTTC.

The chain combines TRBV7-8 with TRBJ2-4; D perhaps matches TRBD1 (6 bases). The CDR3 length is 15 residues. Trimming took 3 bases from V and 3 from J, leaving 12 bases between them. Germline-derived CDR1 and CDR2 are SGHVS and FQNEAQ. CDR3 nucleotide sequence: TGTGCCAGCAGCTTGGGGGCACGGGGCAAAAACATTCAGTACTTC. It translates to CASSLGARGKNIQYF.

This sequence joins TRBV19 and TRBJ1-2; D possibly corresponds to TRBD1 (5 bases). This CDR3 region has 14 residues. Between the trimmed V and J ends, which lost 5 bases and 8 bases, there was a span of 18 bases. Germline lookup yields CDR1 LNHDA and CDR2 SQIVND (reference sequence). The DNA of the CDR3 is TGTGCCAGTAGTCCGGGGGACCGGGTTCCAGGCTACACCTTC. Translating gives CASSPGDRVPGYTF.

CDR3 coding DNA: TGCAGTGCTAGTCCCCAAAGTCGCGGGACCTACGAGCAGTACTTC. It is translated as CSASPQSRGTYEQYF. The chain uses TRBV20-1 and TRBJ2-7; TRBD2 is a possible D gene (6 bases). V was trimmed by 3 bases and J by 2 bases, leaving 17 bases between them. CDR3 length equals 15 residues. Germline CDR1 DFQATT, CDR2 SNEGSKA (reference sequence).

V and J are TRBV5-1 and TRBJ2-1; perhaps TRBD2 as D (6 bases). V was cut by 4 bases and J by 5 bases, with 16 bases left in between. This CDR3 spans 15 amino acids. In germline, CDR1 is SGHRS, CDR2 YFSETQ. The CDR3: CASSLWGGVDNEQFF. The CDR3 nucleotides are TGCGCCAGCAGCCTGTGGGGCGGGGTTGACAATGAGCAGTTCTTC.

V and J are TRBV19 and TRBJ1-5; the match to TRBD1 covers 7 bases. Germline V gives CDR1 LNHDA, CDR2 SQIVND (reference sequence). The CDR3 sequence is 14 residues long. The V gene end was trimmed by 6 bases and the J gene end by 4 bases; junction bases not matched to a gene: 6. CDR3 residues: CASRGTAGNQPQHF. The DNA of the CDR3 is TGTGCCAGTAGGGGGACAGCTGGAAATCAGCCCCAGCATTTT.

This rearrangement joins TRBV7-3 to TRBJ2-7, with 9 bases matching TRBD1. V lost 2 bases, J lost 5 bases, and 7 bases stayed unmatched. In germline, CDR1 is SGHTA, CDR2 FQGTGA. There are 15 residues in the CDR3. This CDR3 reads CASSLGPGQGNEQYF. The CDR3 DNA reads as TGTGCCAGCAGCTTAGGTCCGGGACAGGGAAACGAGCAGTACTTC. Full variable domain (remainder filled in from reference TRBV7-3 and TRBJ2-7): GAGVSQTPSNKVTEKGKYVELRCDPISGHTALYWYRQSLGQGPEFLIYFQGTGAADDSGLPNDRFFAVRPEGSVSTLKIQRTERGDSAVYLCASSLGPGQGNEQYFGPGTRLTVT.

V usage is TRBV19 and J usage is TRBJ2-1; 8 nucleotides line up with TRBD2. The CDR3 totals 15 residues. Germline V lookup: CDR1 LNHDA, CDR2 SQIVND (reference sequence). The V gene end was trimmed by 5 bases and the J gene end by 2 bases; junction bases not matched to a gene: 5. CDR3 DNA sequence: TGTGCCAGTAGTGCCACTAGCGGCGCCTACAATGAGCAGTTCTTC. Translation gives CASSATSGAYNEQFF.

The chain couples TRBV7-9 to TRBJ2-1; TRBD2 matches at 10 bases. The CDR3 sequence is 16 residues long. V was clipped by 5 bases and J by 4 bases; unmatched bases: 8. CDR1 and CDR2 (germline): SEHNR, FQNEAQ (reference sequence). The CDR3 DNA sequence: TGTGCCAGCAGCCGATCTACTAGCGGGATATACAATGAGCAGTTCTTC. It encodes CASSRSTSGIYNEQFF.

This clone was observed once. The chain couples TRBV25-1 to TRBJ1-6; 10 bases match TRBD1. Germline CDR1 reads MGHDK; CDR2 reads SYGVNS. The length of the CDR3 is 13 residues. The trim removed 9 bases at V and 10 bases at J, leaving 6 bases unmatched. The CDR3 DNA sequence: TGTGCCAGTTGGACAGGGGGGGGATCACCCCTCCACTTT. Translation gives CASWTGGGSPLHF. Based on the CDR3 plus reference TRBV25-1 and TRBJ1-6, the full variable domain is EADIYQTPRYLVIGTGKKITLECSQTMGHDKMYWYQQDPGMELHLIHYSYGVNSTEKGDLSSESTVSRIRTEHFPLTLESARPSHTSQYLCASWTGGGSPLHFGNGTRLTVT.

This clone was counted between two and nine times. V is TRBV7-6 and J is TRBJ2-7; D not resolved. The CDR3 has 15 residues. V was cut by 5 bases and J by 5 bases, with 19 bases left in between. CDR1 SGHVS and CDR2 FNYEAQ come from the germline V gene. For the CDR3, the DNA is TGTGCCAGCAGCCCACGCCCGGCTGGTCGGGACGAGCAGTACTTC. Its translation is CASSPRPAGRDEQYF.

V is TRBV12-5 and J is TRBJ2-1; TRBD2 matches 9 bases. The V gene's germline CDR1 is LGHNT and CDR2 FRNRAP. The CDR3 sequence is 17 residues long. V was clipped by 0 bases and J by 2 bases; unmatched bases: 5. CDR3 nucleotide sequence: TGTGCTAGTGGTTTGGTACCGGCGGGGGGGCCCTACAATGAGCAGTTCTTC. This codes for CASGLVPAGGPYNEQFF.

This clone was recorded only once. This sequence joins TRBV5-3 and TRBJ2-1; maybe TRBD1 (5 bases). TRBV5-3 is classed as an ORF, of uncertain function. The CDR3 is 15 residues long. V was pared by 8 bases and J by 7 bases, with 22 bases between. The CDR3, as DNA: TGTGCCAGCGCCCCTGGGGCTGGAACACTAAATGAGCAGTTCTTC. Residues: CASAPGAGTLNEQFF.

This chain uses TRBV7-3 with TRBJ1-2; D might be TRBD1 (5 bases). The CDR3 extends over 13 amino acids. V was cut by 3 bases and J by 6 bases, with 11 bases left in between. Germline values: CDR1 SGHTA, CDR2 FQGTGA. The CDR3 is CASSFSGLDGYTF. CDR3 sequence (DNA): TGTGCCAGCAGCTTTTCAGGGTTGGATGGCTACACCTTC.

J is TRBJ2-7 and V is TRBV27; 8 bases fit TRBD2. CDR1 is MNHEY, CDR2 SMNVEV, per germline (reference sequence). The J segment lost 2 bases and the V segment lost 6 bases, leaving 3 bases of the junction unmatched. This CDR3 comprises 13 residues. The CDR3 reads CASRLADPYEQYF. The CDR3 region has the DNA TGTGCCAGCAGACTAGCGGACCCCTACGAGCAGTACTTC.